These 22 T cell receptor beta chains share one sample of origin, sequenced in a study of blood T cell repertoires in COVID-19. Sequencing used immunoSEQ multiplex PCR; TCRdb keeps in-frame clones, though not all of them. The repertoire holds 55,000 to 75,000 clones, over 70% seen once, with around 20% in the top ten. Source material: peripheral blood. These TCRs come from a man between 60 and 75 years old with acute or convalescent COVID-19.

A remark on this clone: The same CDR3 arises from other DNA sequences in this sample as well. The chain recombines TRBV7-2 with TRBJ2-1; TRBD1 agrees at 10 bases. V gave up 5 bases and J gave up 6 bases; unmatched junction bases: 1. Germline CDR1 SGHTA, CDR2 FQGNSA. The CDR3 sequence is 13 residues long. The CDR3 protein is CASSRTGGNEQFF. CDR3 sequence (DNA): TGTGCCAGCAGCCGGACAGGGGGCAATGAGCAGTTCTTC. Combining the CDR3 with reference TRBV7-2 and TRBJ2-1 gives the whole variable domain GAGVSQSPSNKVTEKGKDVELRCDPISGHTALYWYRQSLGQGLEFLIYFQGNSAPDKSGLPSDRFSAERTGGSVSTLTIQRTQQEDSAVYLCASSRTGGNEQFFGPGTRLTVL.

Of note for this clone: This may be a read error, as it is one base from a much larger clone. The genes are TRBV30 and TRBJ2-7; D is unclear. This CDR3 comprises 11 residues. Trimming took 0 bases from V and 3 from J, leaving 3 bases between them. The germline V gene has CDR1 GTSNPN and CDR2 SVGIG (reference sequence). CDR3 residues: CAWSVLYEQYF. CDR3 in DNA: TGTGCCTGGAGTGTACTCTACGAGCAGTACTTC.

With respect to this clone: Being one base from a much bigger clone, this may be a read error. V and J are TRBV6-4 and TRBJ2-5, with D hard to call. V lost 1 base, J lost 2 bases, and 5 bases lay in between. The germline V gene encodes CDR1 MRHNA and CDR2 SNTAGT. The CDR3 is 13 residues long. Here the CDR3 DNA reads TGTGCCAGCAGTGACTTCCAGCAAGAGACCCAGTACTTC. Its protein product is CASSDFQQETQYF.

J is TRBJ2-2 and V is TRBV11-1, with 9 nucleotides matching TRBD1. The length of the CDR3 is 16 residues. Germline V gene data show CDR1 as SGHAT and CDR2 as FQDESV (reference sequence). The trim removed 6 bases at V and 7 bases at J, leaving 12 bases unmatched. The CDR3 here is CASRPGQGSFLGELFF. DNA for the CDR3: TGTGCCAGCAGGCCGGGACAGGGTAGTTTTCTCGGGGAGCTGTTTTTT.

V gene TRBV6-2 or TRBV6-3 combines with J gene TRBJ2-4, with D unresolved. Trimming left V 4 bases short and J 9 bases short, with 10 bases between. The CDR3 runs 12 residues. CDR1 and CDR2 from the germline V gene are MNHEY and SVGEGT. DNA of the CDR3: TGTGCCAGCAGTTCCCCGTACGGCATTCAGTACTTC. Translating gives CASSSPYGIQYF.

The chain employs TRBV13 and TRBJ2-7; D may be TRBD1 (6 bases). The germline V and J ends were trimmed by 5 bases and 4 bases, with 9 bases remaining between them. The CDR3 covers 12 residues. The germline V gene has CDR1 PRHDT and CDR2 FYEKMQ (reference sequence). This CDR3 reads CASSRDTYEQYF. The CDR3 DNA is TGTGCCAGCAGCAGGGACACGTACGAGCAGTACTTC.

In this sample, this clone turned up once. This rearrangement joins TRBV19 to TRBJ1-3; 7 bases match TRBD1. With 4 bases clipped from V and 0 bases from J, the junction kept 9 bases outside the gene matches. The CDR3 sequence is 17 residues long. Germline-derived CDR1 and CDR2 are LNHDA and SQIVND (reference sequence). CDR3 coding DNA: TGTGCCAGTAGTACCCGAGGACAGGATTACTCTGGAAACACCATATATTTT. The encoded protein is CASSTRGQDYSGNTIYF. Complete variable domain (other parts from reference TRBV19 and TRBJ1-3): DGGITQSPKYLFRKEGQNVTLSCEQNLNHDAMYWYRQDPGQGLRLIYYSQIVNDFQKGDIAEGYSVSREKKESFPLTVTSAQKNPTAFYLCASSTRGQDYSGNTIYFGEGSWLTVV.

V is TRBV12-5 and J is TRBJ1-5, with a weak D call TRBD1 (6 bases). The CDR3 totals 14 residues. Looked up from germline, CDR1 is LGHNT and CDR2 is FRNRAP. V shed 4 bases and J shed 7 bases, with 14 bases lying between them. CDR3 protein: CASGSLTGSQPQHF. Written as DNA, the CDR3 is TGTGCTAGTGGTTCTTTGACAGGAAGCCAGCCCCAGCATTTT.

J is TRBJ2-1 and V is TRBV30; TRBD1 agrees at 7 bases. The CDR3 extends over 16 amino acids. From germline, CDR1 is GTSNPN and CDR2 SVGIG (reference sequence). V was pared by 0 bases and J by 3 bases, with 8 bases of the junction left unmatched. CDR3 sequence reads: CAWSVPRGQGYNEQFF. CDR3 sequence (DNA): TGTGCCTGGAGTGTACCTAGGGGGCAAGGCTACAATGAGCAGTTCTTC.

The rearrangement links TRBV14 to TRBJ2-1, with no clear D. Germline lookup yields CDR1 SGHDN and CDR2 FVKESK. V was trimmed by 2 bases and J by 6 bases, leaving 2 bases between them. The CDR3 spans 11 residues. The CDR3 region has the DNA TGTGCCAGCAGCCAACTCAATGAGCAGTTCTTC. Translation gives CASSQLNEQFF.

The V gene is TRBV7-3, the J gene TRBJ2-4, with D maybe TRBD1 (7 bases). Trimming cost V 4 bases and J 8 bases, with 18 bases left between them. CDR3 length: 15 residues. Germline V gene sequence: CDR1 SGHTA, CDR2 FQGTGA. The chain's CDR3 is CASSSRGDRADIQYF. DNA of the CDR3: TGTGCCAGCAGCTCCAGGGGGGATAGGGCGGACATTCAGTACTTC.

In regard to this clone: Relative to the germline gene, one junction end is altered; a read error may explain this. The rearrangement joins TRBV5-6 to TRBJ2-7, with 7 nucleotides matching TRBD1. The CDR3 has 12 residues. The germline CDR1 and CDR2 sequences are SGHDT and YYEEEE. The CDR3 here is CASSPRQGKTRF. The CDR3 DNA is TGTGCCAGCAGCCCCAGACAGGGAAAGACGCGTTTC.

The chain employs TRBV5-1 and TRBJ1-6; no firm D call. Germline values: CDR1 SGHRS, CDR2 YFSETQ. Trimming stripped 0 bases from V and 5 bases from J, with 6 bases between. The CDR3 consists of 14 residues. This chain's CDR3 is CASSLDQNNSPLHF. Written as DNA, the CDR3 is TGCGCCAGCAGCTTGGACCAGAATAATTCACCCCTCCACTTT.

This CDR3 is CASSTHSGGNTIYF. CDR3 sequence (DNA): TGTGCCAGCAGCACCCATTCCGGTGGAAACACCATATATTTT. The chain couples TRBV28 to TRBJ1-3; D gene ambiguous. The CDR3 length is 14 residues. Germline CDR1 is MDHEN and CDR2 is SYDVKM. V was cut by 6 bases and J by 3 bases, with 12 bases left in between.

This clone was observed once. The V and J genes are TRBV29-1 and TRBJ2-3; 7 bases agree with TRBD2. Germline V gives CDR1 SQVTM, CDR2 ANQGSEA. The V gene end was trimmed by 7 bases and the J gene end by 1 base; junction bases not matched to a gene: 14. The CDR3 loop spans 16 amino acids. This chain's CDR3 is CSAAAASGVRTDTQYF. The CDR3, as DNA: TGCAGCGCCGCCGCCGCTAGCGGTGTACGCACAGATACGCAGTATTTT.

The V gene is TRBV5-1, the J gene TRBJ2-1, with a weak D call TRBD1 (6 bases). The CDR3 has 14 residues. The V end lost 4 bases, the J end lost 5 bases, and 13 bases lay between the germline ends. CDR1 SGHRS and CDR2 YFSETQ come from the germline V gene. CDR3: CASSQGTVDNEQFF. The CDR3 coding sequence is TGCGCCAGCAGCCAGGGGACGGTCGACAATGAGCAGTTCTTC.

This sequence joins TRBV7-6 and TRBJ2-5; weak D call: TRBD2 (5 bases). Between the trimmed V and J ends, which lost 2 bases and 1 base, there was a span of 8 bases. This CDR3 region has 14 residues. Germline loops: CDR1 SGHVS, CDR2 FNYEAQ. CDR3 DNA sequence: TGTGCCAGCAGCTTACGACGGGGCCAAGAGACCCAGTACTTC. Encoded protein: CASSLRRGQETQYF.

This clone was observed a single time. CDR3 nucleotides: TGTGCCAGCAGAACTAGCGGCCCGAACACCGGGGAGCTGTTTTTT. Protein sequence: CASRTSGPNTGELFF. The chain combines TRBV6-5 with TRBJ2-2; TRBD2 agrees at 8 bases. The CDR3 is made up of 15 amino acids. With V trimmed by 6 bases and J by 0 bases, 3 bases remained unmatched. Germline V gives CDR1 MNHEY, CDR2 SVGAGI.

This chain connects TRBV10-1 to TRBJ2-1; 9 bases are a match to TRBD1. Per the germline V gene, CDR1 is WNHNN and CDR2 is SYGVQD (reference sequence). The trim removed 8 bases at V and 8 bases at J, leaving 10 bases unmatched. This CDR3 has 14 residues. The CDR3 loop reads CASRRDRVADEQFF. In nucleotides, the CDR3 is TGCGCCAGCCGCCGGGACAGGGTAGCGGATGAGCAGTTCTTC.

The chain has TRBV18 and TRBJ2-3, with 7 bases matching TRBD2. With 3 bases clipped from V and 4 bases from J, the junction kept 7 bases outside the gene matches. The germline V gene encodes CDR1 KGHSH and CDR2 LQKENI. This CDR3 has 15 residues. CDR3 DNA: TGTGCCAGCTCACCCTCAGCGGGACGGGCAGATACGCAGTATTTT. Translated: CASSPSAGRADTQYF.

This clone was counted between two and nine times. V usage is TRBV9 and J usage is TRBJ2-1, with D possibly TRBD2 on 7 matching bases. CDR3 length: 17 residues. Per the germline V gene, CDR1 is SGDLS and CDR2 is YYNGEE. V lost 4 bases, J lost 1 base, and 18 bases lay in between. The CDR3 protein is CASSRRGGGLSYNEQFF. DNA for the CDR3: TGTGCCAGCAGCCGGAGAGGGGGGGGCCTGTCCTACAATGAGCAGTTCTTC.

This clone came up once. This chain joins TRBV4-1 and TRBJ2-3; TRBD2 matches 14 bases. Germline lookup yields CDR1 MGHRA and CDR2 YSYEKL. V lost 10 bases, J lost 6 bases, and 6 bases stayed unmatched. The CDR3 is made up of 14 amino acids. The CDR3 sequence is CATGLAGGRDTQYF. As DNA, the CDR3 is TGCGCCACAGGACTAGCGGGGGGCCGGGATACGCAGTATTTT.